This passage covers 25 T cell receptor beta chains from one sample sequenced in a study of identical twins. TCRdb re-derived calls from the 5' RACE reads in MiXCR, one entry per CDR3 protein. Of hundreds of thousands of distinct CDR3 sequences listed, 9% to 15% are singletons. The sample was also linked to a second study, of yellow fever vaccine responses in identical twins.

Input material: PBMCs. The receptor source for this set is a young woman in good health.

The chain has TRBV28 and TRBJ1-2, with D possibly matching TRBD1 (6 bases). The germline V gene encodes CDR1 MDHEN and CDR2 SYDVKM. V was clipped by 3 bases and J by 2 bases, with 10 bases between them. The CDR3 totals 14 residues. The CDR3 bases are TGTGCCAGCAGTTTGTCCGACAGGAACTATGGCTACACCTTC. It codes for CASSLSDRNYGYTF.

The chain joins TRBV2 to TRBJ2-2; TRBD1 might be the D (5 bases). Germline CDR1 and CDR2: SNHLY and FYNNEI. CDR3 size: 17 residues. Trimming removed 5 bases at V and 5 bases at J, with 21 bases between. In DNA form, the CDR3 reads TGTGCCAGCAGTCCTTCACCCGCAAGGGGCGGAACCGGGGAGCTGTTTTTT. Amino acids: CASSPSPARGGTGELFF.

This rearrangement joins TRBV28 to TRBJ2-5; D tentatively fits TRBD1 or TRBD2 (6 bases each). Germline values: CDR1 MDHEN, CDR2 SYDVKM. This CDR3 is built from 16 residues. V gave up 3 bases and J gave up 5 bases, with 19 bases separating them. For the CDR3, the DNA is TGTGCCAGCAGTTTCGTTACTCGGTGGGGGGCGGAGACCCAGTACTTC. Its translation: CASSFVTRWGAETQYF. The complete variable domain, with remaining parts taken from reference TRBV28 and TRBJ2-5, reads DVKVTQSSRYLVKRTGEKVFLECVQDMDHENMFWYRQDPGLGLRLIYFSYDVKMKEKGDIPEGYSVSREKKERFSLILESASTNQTSMYLCASSFVTRWGAETQYFGPGTRLLVL.

This clonotype showed up just a few times. The gene calls are TRBV20-1 and TRBJ2-2; D is possibly TRBD1 or TRBD2 (6 bases each). The germline V gene has CDR1 DFQATT and CDR2 SNEGSKA (reference sequence). The CDR3 has 13 residues. The V end lost 4 bases, the J end lost 2 bases, and 8 bases lay between the germline ends. CDR3 bases: TGCAGTGCTACCGGGGGCAACACCGGGGAGCTGTTTTTT. Translated, it gives CSATGGNTGELFF.

V gene TRBV29-1 combines with J gene TRBJ2-5, with TRBD2 matching 7 bases. The CDR3 is made up of 13 amino acids. The germline gives CDR1 SQVTM, CDR2 ANQGSEA. The ends lost 6 bases at V and 3 bases at J; junction bases unmatched: 7. DNA for the CDR3: TGCAGCGTCACCGGACTAGGGAAAGAGACCCAGTACTTC. Protein sequence: CSVTGLGKETQYF.

This clonotype turned up a few times. This chain links TRBV25-1 with TRBJ2-1; a possible D gene is TRBD2 (7 bases). Germline assignment: CDR1 MGHDK and CDR2 SYGVNS. This CDR3 is built from 19 residues. Trimming took 5 bases from V and 2 from J, leaving 25 bases between them. The CDR3 is CASSIRPGDGSGTYNEQFF. As DNA, the CDR3 is TGTGCCAGCAGTATCCGGCCAGGGGATGGGAGCGGGACCTACAATGAGCAGTTCTTC.

This clonotype was counted only a few times. The chain uses TRBV7-9 and TRBJ2-7; 7 bases line up with TRBD1. CDR3 length equals 14 residues. V lost 0 bases to trimming and J lost 5 bases; unmatched junction nucleotides: 4. The V gene's germline CDR1 is SEHNR and CDR2 FQNEAQ (reference sequence). DNA of the CDR3: TGTGCCAGCAGCTTAGCGCCAGGGGGACACGAGCAGTACTTC. Its translation is CASSLAPGGHEQYF.

This clonotype was seen only a few times. This rearrangement joins TRBV5-8 to TRBJ2-1; D tentatively fits TRBD1 or TRBD2 (7 bases each). The CDR3 contains 16 residues. CDR1 and CDR2 from the germline V gene are SGHTS and YDEGEE. V dropped 4 bases and J dropped 7 bases, with 21 bases sitting between them. The CDR3, as DNA: TGTGCCAGCAGCAGGGGGCTGCGGGGGAGAGAAAATGAGCAGTTCTTC. Its protein is CASSRGLRGRENEQFF.

V gene TRBV6-5 combines with J gene TRBJ1-1; 7 bases match TRBD1. Germline assignment: CDR1 MNHEY and CDR2 SVGAGI. With V trimmed by 2 bases and J by 2 bases, 5 bases remained unmatched. This CDR3 has 15 amino acids. The CDR3 region is CASSYRGPINTEAFF. CDR3 bases: TGTGCCAGCAGTTACAGGGGGCCGATCAACACTGAAGCTTTCTTT.

This clonotype has more than one count but fewer than ten. The V gene is TRBV21-1, the J gene TRBJ1-1; the table's D call of TRBD1 was not tested on the DNA. TRBV21-1 is annotated as a pseudogene. This CDR3 is 16 amino acids long. DNA for the CDR3: TGTGCCAGCAGCAAAGCGGGGGGGCGGGCGAACCTGGAAGCTTTCTTT. Its translation: CASSKAGGRANLEAFF.

The chain employs TRBV15 and TRBJ2-3, with a tentative D call TRBD1 (6 bases). The CDR3 length is 15 residues. The ends were cut back, 6 bases at V and 1 base at J, with 14 bases in the middle. Per germline, CDR1 LNHNV and CDR2 YYDKDF (reference sequence). CDR3 sequence: CATSPRGPGTDTQYF. CDR3 sequence (DNA): TGTGCCACCAGTCCCAGGGGCCCTGGCACAGATACGCAGTATTTT.

The chain combines TRBV2 with TRBJ1-2, with a weak D call TRBD1 (6 bases). V was pared by 5 bases and J by 4 bases, with 14 bases between. Germline loops: CDR1 SNHLY, CDR2 FYNNEI. This CDR3 has 14 residues. The CDR3 spells CASSLVQGSYGYTF. The CDR3 DNA is TGTGCCAGCAGTTTGGTCCAGGGGAGCTATGGCTACACCTTC.

This clonotype was counted between two and nine times. This chain uses TRBV3-1 with TRBJ2-7; D is perhaps TRBD1 (7 bases). Germline CDR1 and CDR2: LGHDT and YNNKEL (reference sequence). Trimming took off 6 bases at V and 11 bases at J, with 14 bases between the two ends. CDR3 length equals 11 residues. The CDR3 DNA sequence: TGTGCCAGCAGTCAGGGGGACTCGGAGTACGTC. Protein sequence: CASSQGDSEYV.

This clonotype was counted at least ten times. The chain uses TRBV29-1 and TRBJ2-7; 10 positions match TRBD2. Germline V gene lookup returns CDR1 SQVTM and CDR2 ANQGSEA. Losses at the gene ends were 2 bases for V and 3 bases for J; bases not matched to a gene: 10. The CDR3 runs to 16 residues. The CDR3: CSVEKNLAGDRYEQYF. The CDR3 bases are TGCAGCGTTGAAAAGAATCTAGCGGGGGACCGCTACGAGCAGTACTTC.

The genes are TRBV10-3 and TRBJ2-1; the match to TRBD2 covers 12 bases. Germline V gene data show CDR1 as ENHRY and CDR2 as SYGVKD. The CDR3 totals 18 residues. The ends lost 3 bases at V and 1 base at J; junction bases unmatched: 7. The CDR3 reads CAISDLAGGYRSYNEQFF. For the CDR3, the DNA is TGTGCCATCAGTGATCTAGCGGGAGGGTATAGGTCCTACAATGAGCAGTTCTTC.

This clonotype has more than one count but fewer than ten. This chain connects TRBV10-3 to TRBJ2-7, with 14 bases aligning to TRBD2. Per germline, CDR1 ENHRY and CDR2 SYGVKD. V lost 4 bases and J lost 6; bases outside the gene matches: 5. The CDR3 has 15 amino acids. The CDR3 nucleotides read TGTGCCATCAGTGGTGGGACTAGCGGGAGTTTCGAGCAGTACTTC. It translates to CAISGGTSGSFEQYF.

The genes are TRBV20-1 and TRBJ2-1; TRBD1 agrees at 8 bases. Germline V CDR1 and CDR2: DFQATT, SNEGSKA (reference sequence). This CDR3 has 14 amino acids. V lost 6 bases and J lost 4; bases outside the gene matches: 8. CDR3 region: CSAQDRGSYNEQFF. CDR3 coding DNA: TGCAGTGCCCAAGACAGGGGTAGTTACAATGAGCAGTTCTTC.

J is TRBJ2-2 and V is TRBV5-1; D is unresolved. CDR3 length equals 16 residues. Trimming shortened V by 0 bases and J by 0 bases, and 9 bases separated the two germline ends. Germline CDR1 is SGHRS and CDR2 is YFSETQ. Here the CDR3 DNA reads TGCGCCAGCAGCTTGGCGGCCGGGCCGAACACCGGGGAGCTGTTTTTT. Protein sequence: CASSLAAGPNTGELFF.

The genes are TRBV20-1 and TRBJ2-1, with D perhaps TRBD1 (5 bases). This CDR3 contains 14 residues. Trimming removed 2 bases from V and 2 bases from J, with 10 bases in between. Germline CDR1 DFQATT, CDR2 SNEGSKA (reference sequence). CDR3 in DNA: TGCAGTGCTAGACCGGTGACAGCCTACAATGAGCAGTTCTTC. This codes for CSARPVTAYNEQFF.

This clonotype showed up just a few times. Given the absence of the conserved phenylalanine or tryptophan at the CDR3 end, a read error is likely. The limits of the CDR3 on the DNA are not certain, so only TCRdb's listed CDR3 is given. The gene calls are TRBV5-6 and TRBJ2-4. The CDR3 totals 8 residues, both ends included. Germline CDR1 reads SGHDT; CDR2 reads YYEEEE. The CDR3 is CASSFGRH.

The genes are TRBV9 and TRBJ2-3; perhaps TRBD2 as D (6 bases). This CDR3 region has 15 residues. CDR1 and CDR2 (germline): SGDLS, YYNGEE. The ends were cut back, 3 bases at V and 2 bases at J, with 13 bases in the middle. As DNA, the CDR3 is TGTGCCAGCAGCGCCCGGGAGTTCTTCACAGATACGCAGTATTTT. It codes for CASSAREFFTDTQYF.

V usage is TRBV9 and J usage is TRBJ2-7; no clear D. V was trimmed by 0 bases and J by 0 bases, leaving 13 bases between them. The CDR3 extends over 16 amino acids. Germline CDR1 is SGDLS and CDR2 is YYNGEE. CDR3 in amino acids: CASSVGRALGSYEQYV. CDR3 bases: TGTGCCAGCAGCGTAGGAAGGGCCCTCGGCTCCTACGAGCAGTACGTC.

This clonotype has a count of ten or more. The genes are TRBV2 and TRBJ2-4; 7 bases fit TRBD1. J was trimmed by 6 bases and V by 7 bases; bases with no gene match: 6. The CDR3 has 13 amino acids. The germline V gene has CDR1 SNHLY and CDR2 FYNNEI. CDR3 loop: CASTGTERNIQYF. CDR3 DNA sequence: TGTGCCAGCACCGGGACAGAGAGAAACATTCAGTACTTC.

The V and J genes are TRBV10-3 and TRBJ1-4; D possibly corresponds to TRBD1 (5 bases). Trimming took 6 bases from V and 0 from J, leaving 8 bases between them. Germline V gene data show CDR1 as ENHRY and CDR2 as SYGVKD. There are 14 residues in the CDR3. The CDR3 protein is CAISSGPTNEKLFF. DNA of the CDR3: TGTGCCATCAGCTCAGGGCCAACTAATGAAAAACTGTTTTTT.

At least ten counts were recorded for this clonotype. The CDR3 nucleotides are TGTGCCAGCAGCCAAGATTCAACATCCTATGGCTACACCTTC. It translates to CASSQDSTSYGYTF. This chain links TRBV3-1 with TRBJ1-2; D not certain. This CDR3 region has 14 residues. Germline loops: CDR1 LGHDT, CDR2 YNNKEL (reference sequence). Trimming left V 0 bases short and J 4 bases short, with 9 bases between.